These 11 T cell receptor beta chains originate from one sample sequenced in a study of T cells in Graves' hyperthyroidism and ophthalmopathy. TCR beta CDR3 regions were amplified from RNA transcripts. HTBI primers were used for first-round RT-PCR of the TCR CDR3. MiXCR, run by TCRdb on the multiplex PCR reads, gives a single entry per CDR3 protein. The repertoire holds approximately 610,000 distinct CDR3 sequences, with approximately 15% as singletons. The sequencing sample was made of blood. All receptors come from a middle-aged woman with Graves' ophthalmopathy.

The sample holds many counts of this clonotype. This rearrangement joins TRBV6-2 or TRBV6-3 to TRBJ1-5; D is undetermined. V was clipped by 6 bases and J by 0 bases, with 12 bases between them. This CDR3 spans 15 amino acids. Germline values: CDR1 MNHEY, CDR2 SVGEGT. CDR3 region: CASSPWGYSNQPQHF. Written as DNA, the CDR3 is TGTGCCAGCAGCCCCTGGGGTTATAGCAATCAGCCCCAGCATTTT.

The V call is TRBV27, the J call TRBJ1-5; D call uncertain. Germline CDR1 and CDR2: MNHEY and SMNVEV (reference sequence). Trimming pared 6 bases from V and 2 bases from J, leaving 11 bases between. CDR3 size: 14 residues. CDR3 sequence reads: CASRQGFGNQPQHF. The CDR3 nucleotides are TGTGCCAGCAGGCAAGGGTTTGGCAATCAGCCCCAGCATTTT.

This clonotype was recorded at least ten times. The rearrangement joins TRBV28 to TRBJ2-2; D gene uncertain. From germline, CDR1 is MDHEN and CDR2 SYDVKM. V lost 1 base, J lost 1 base, and 4 bases lay in between. CDR3 length: 14 residues. This chain's CDR3 is CASSLLGNTGELFF. The CDR3 DNA follows: TGTGCCAGCAGTTTATTAGGGAACACCGGGGAGCTGTTTTTT.

This clonotype appeared many times. This rearrangement joins TRBV2 to TRBJ2-5; D is uncertain. The V gene's germline CDR1 is SNHLY and CDR2 FYNNEI. The CDR3 loop spans 14 amino acids. Trimming pared 1 base from V and 13 bases from J, leaving 19 bases between. CDR3 nucleotides: TGTGCCAGCAGTGAAGAGGGTAGCAGGAAGCCCCCGTACTTC. Protein product: CASSEEGSRKPPYF.

This clonotype has only a few counts. The chain combines TRBV19 with TRBJ2-2; D tentatively reads TRBD1 or TRBD2 (6 bases each). The CDR3 has 14 residues. Germline lookup yields CDR1 LNHDA and CDR2 SQIVND (reference sequence). The chain's CDR3 is CDYPPGAAQRELFF. Written as DNA, the CDR3 is TGTGACTATCCACCGGGGGCGGCCCAGAGGGAGCTGTTTTTT.

The table lists this clonotype with many counts. The J gene is TRBJ1-2, the V gene TRBV28; TRBD1 matches at 9 bases. The junction had 9 bases not matched to a gene; V was cut back by 2 bases and J by 5 bases. The CDR3 extends over 16 amino acids. The V gene's germline CDR1 is MDHEN and CDR2 SYDVKM. As DNA, the CDR3 is TGTGCCAGCAGTTTAGGACAGGGGAGGTTTTCATATGGCTACACCTTC. As protein: CASSLGQGRFSYGYTF.

This clonotype has ten or more counts. The chain is built from TRBV12-3 or TRBV12-4 and TRBJ2-7; 7 bases agree with TRBD2. The CDR3 extends over 14 amino acids. V trimming: 3 bases; J trimming: 3 bases; junction bases outside the gene matches: 5. The CDR3 nucleotides are TGTGCCAGCAGTTTCGGGACTAACTACTACGAGCAGTACTTC. The encoded protein is CASSFGTNYYEQYF.

The chain uses TRBV18 and TRBJ2-4; 9 positions agree with TRBD2. CDR1 and CDR2 (germline): KGHSH, LQKENI. This CDR3 has 15 amino acids. Trimming removed 6 bases from V and 7 bases from J; junction bases left unmatched: 10. The CDR3 DNA follows: TGTGCCAGCTCCCTTATAGCGGGAGAAGGTAACATTCAGTACTTC. Translating gives CASSLIAGEGNIQYF. Complete variable domain (other parts from reference TRBV18 and TRBJ2-4): NAGVMQNPRHLVRRRGQEARLRCSPMKGHSHVYWYRQLPEEGLKFMVYLQKENIIDESGMPKERFSAEFPKEGPSILRIQQVVRGDSAAYFCASSLIAGEGNIQYFGAGTRLSVL.

The chain couples TRBV28 to TRBJ1-1, with a tentative D call TRBD1 (5 bases). V was clipped by 2 bases and J by 1 base, with 14 bases between them. CDR1 is MDHEN and CDR2 is SYDVKM in the germline V gene. The CDR3 has 16 residues. The CDR3 DNA follows: TGTGCCAGCAGTTTACAGGGACTGGCGGGGAACACTGAAGCTTTCTTT. Translated, it gives CASSLQGLAGNTEAFF. Drawing the rest from reference TRBV28 and TRBJ1-1, the complete variable domain is DVKVTQSSRYLVKRTGEKVFLECVQDMDHENMFWYRQDPGLGLRLIYFSYDVKMKEKGDIPEGYSVSREKKERFSLILESASTNQTSMYLCASSLQGLAGNTEAFFGQGTRLTVV.

This clonotype was detected only a few times. The chain uses TRBV10-3 and TRBJ2-7; D not certain. V was shortened by 2 bases and J by 2 bases, with 25 bases between the two germline ends. The CDR3 totals 19 residues. Germline loops: CDR1 ENHRY, CDR2 SYGVKD. CDR3 sequence reads: CAISENLSVGKIQTYEQYF. The CDR3 DNA reads as TGTGCCATCAGTGAGAATTTATCGGTGGGGAAGATTCAAACCTACGAGCAGTACTTC.

This clonotype was recorded many times. The V and J genes are TRBV18 and TRBJ2-5; D uncertain. Trimming pared 8 bases from V and 5 bases from J, leaving 12 bases between. This CDR3 region has 12 residues. The V gene's germline CDR1 is KGHSH and CDR2 LQKENI. This CDR3 reads CASSPSRETQYF. DNA of the CDR3: TGTGCCAGCAGCCCCTCCCGTGAGACCCAGTACTTC.